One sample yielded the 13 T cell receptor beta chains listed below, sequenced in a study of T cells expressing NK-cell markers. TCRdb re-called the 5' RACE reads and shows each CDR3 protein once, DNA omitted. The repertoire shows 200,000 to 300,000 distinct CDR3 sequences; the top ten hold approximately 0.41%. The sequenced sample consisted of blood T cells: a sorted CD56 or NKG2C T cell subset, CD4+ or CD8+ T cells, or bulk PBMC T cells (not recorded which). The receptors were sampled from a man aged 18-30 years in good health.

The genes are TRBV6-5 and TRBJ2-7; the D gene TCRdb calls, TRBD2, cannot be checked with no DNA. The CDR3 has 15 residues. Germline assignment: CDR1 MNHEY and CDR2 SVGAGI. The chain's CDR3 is CASSYMGLSSYEQYF.

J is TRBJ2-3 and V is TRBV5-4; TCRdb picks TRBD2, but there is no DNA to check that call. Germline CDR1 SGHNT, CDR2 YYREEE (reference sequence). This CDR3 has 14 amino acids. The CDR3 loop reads CASSSTSGLDTQYF.

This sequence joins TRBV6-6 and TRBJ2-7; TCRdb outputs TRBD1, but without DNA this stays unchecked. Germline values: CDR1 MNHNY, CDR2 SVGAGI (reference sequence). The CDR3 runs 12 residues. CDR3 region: CATQQGIYEQYF.

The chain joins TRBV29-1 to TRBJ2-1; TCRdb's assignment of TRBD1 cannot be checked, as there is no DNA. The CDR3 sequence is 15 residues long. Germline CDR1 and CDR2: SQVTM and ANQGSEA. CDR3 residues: CSVEPWGPAGDEQFF.

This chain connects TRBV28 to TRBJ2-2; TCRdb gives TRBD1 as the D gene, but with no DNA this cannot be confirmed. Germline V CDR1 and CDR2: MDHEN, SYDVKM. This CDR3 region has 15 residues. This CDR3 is CASMIWQGVTGELFF. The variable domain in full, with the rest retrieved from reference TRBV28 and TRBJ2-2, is DVKVTQSSRYLVKRTGEKVFLECVQDMDHENMFWYRQDPGLGLRLIYFSYDVKMKEKGDIPEGYSVSREKKERFSLILESASTNQTSMYLCASMIWQGVTGELFFGEGSRLTVL.

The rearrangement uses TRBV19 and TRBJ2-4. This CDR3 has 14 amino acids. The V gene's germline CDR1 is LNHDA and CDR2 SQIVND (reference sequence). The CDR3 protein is CASSEKIAKNIQYF. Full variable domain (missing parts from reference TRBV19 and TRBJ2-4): DGGITQSPKYLFRKEGQNVTLSCEQNLNHDAMYWYRQDPGQGLRLIYYSQIVNDFQKGDIAEGYSVSREKKESFPLTVTSAQKNPTAFYLCASSEKIAKNIQYFGAGTRLSVL.

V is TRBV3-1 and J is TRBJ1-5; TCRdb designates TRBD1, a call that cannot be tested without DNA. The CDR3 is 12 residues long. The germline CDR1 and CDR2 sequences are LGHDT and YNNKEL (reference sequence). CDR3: CASKQGLGPQHF.

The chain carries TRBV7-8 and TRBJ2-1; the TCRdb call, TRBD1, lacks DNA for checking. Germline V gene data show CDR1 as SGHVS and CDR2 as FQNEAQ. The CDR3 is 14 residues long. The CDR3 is CASSLAGTPREQFF.

CDR3 sequence reads: CSASTPGGTYEQYF. The chain joins TRBV20-1 to TRBJ2-7; TCRdb gives TRBD2 as the D gene, but with no DNA this cannot be confirmed. The length of the CDR3 is 14 residues. The germline gives CDR1 DFQATT, CDR2 SNEGSKA (reference sequence).

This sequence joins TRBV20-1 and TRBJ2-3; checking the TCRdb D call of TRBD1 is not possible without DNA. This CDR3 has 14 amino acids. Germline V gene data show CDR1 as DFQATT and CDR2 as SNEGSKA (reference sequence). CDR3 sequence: CSAVPGLGTDTQYF.

CDR3: CASSSYRGSGEQFF. The chain carries TRBV5-5 and TRBJ2-1; with no DNA, the TCRdb D assignment of TRBD1 cannot be verified. In germline, CDR1 is SGHKS, CDR2 YYEKEE (reference sequence). There are 14 residues in the CDR3.

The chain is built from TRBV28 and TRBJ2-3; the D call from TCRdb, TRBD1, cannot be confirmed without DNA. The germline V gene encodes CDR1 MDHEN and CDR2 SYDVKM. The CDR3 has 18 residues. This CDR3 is CASSFPGFRRGTLDTQYF.

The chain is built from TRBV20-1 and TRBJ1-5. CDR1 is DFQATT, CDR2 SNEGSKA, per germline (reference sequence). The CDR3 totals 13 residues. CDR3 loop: CSARVGLDQPQHF.